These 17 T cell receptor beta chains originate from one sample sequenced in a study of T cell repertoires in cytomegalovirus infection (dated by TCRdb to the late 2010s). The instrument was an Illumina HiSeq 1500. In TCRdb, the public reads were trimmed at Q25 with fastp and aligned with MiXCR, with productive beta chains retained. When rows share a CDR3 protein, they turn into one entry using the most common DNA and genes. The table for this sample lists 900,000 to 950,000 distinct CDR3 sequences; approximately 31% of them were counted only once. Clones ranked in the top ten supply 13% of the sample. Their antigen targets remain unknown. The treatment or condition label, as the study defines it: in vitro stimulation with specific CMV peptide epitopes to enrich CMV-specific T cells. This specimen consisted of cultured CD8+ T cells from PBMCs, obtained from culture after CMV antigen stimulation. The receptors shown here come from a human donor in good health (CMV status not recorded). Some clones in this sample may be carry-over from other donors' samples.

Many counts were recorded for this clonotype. CDR3 nucleotide sequence: TGTGCCAGCAGTTTATCGATTAGCCAGGGTGTATCCTATGGCTACACCTTC. Translation: CASSLSISQGVSYGYTF. V usage is TRBV27 and J usage is TRBJ1-2; maybe TRBD1 (5 bases). CDR3 length: 17 residues. The V end lost 0 bases, the J end lost 4 bases, and 18 bases lay between the germline ends. Looked up from germline, CDR1 is MNHEY and CDR2 is SMNVEV (reference sequence).

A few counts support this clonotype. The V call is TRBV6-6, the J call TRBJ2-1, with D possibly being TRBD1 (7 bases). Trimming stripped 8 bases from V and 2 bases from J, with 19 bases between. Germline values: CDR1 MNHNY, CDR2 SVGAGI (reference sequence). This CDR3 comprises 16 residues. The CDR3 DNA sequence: TGTGCCAGCCGACCCCCCAGGGGGGTCACCTACAATGAGCAGTTCTTC. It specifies CASRPPRGVTYNEQFF.

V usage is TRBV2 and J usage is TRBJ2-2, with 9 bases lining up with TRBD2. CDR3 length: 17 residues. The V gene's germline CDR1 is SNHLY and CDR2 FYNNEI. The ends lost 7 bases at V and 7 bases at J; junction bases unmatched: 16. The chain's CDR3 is CASTTWRRGGFIGELFF. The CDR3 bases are TGTGCCAGCACTACCTGGCGGCGGGGGGGCTTTATCGGGGAGCTGTTTTTT.

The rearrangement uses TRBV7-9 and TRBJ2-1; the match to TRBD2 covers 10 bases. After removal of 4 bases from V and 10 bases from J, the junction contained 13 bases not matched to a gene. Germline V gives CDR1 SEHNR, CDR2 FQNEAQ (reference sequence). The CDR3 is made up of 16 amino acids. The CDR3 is CASSSPASGGRGEQFF. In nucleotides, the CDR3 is TGTGCCAGCAGCTCCCCAGCTAGCGGGGGTAGAGGGGAGCAGTTCTTC.

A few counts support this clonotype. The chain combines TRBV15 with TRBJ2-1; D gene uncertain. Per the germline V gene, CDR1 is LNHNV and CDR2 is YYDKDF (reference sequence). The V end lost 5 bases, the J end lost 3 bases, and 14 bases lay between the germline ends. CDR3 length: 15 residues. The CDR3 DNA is TGTGCCACCAGCGTCGACCCAGAGTTCTACAATGAGCAGTTCTTC. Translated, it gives CATSVDPEFYNEQFF.

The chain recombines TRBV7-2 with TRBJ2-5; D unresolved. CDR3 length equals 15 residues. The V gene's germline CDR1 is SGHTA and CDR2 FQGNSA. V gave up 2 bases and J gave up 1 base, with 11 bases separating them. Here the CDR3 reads CASSLLGTAQETQYF. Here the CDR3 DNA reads TGTGCCAGCAGCTTACTAGGTACGGCCCAAGAGACCCAGTACTTC.

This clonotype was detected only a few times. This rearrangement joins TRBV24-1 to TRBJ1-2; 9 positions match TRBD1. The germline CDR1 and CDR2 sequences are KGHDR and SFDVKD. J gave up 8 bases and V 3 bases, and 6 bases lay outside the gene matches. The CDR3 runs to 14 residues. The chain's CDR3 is CATSDTGTGFGYTF. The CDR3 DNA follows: TGTGCCACCAGTGATACCGGGACAGGGTTCGGCTACACCTTC.

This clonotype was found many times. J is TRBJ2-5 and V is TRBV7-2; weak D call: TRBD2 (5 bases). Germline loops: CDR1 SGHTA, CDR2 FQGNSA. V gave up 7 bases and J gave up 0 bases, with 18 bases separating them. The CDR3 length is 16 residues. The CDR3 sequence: CASNPGGQLYQETQYF. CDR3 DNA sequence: TGTGCCAGCAACCCAGGCGGGCAACTGTACCAAGAGACCCAGTACTTC.

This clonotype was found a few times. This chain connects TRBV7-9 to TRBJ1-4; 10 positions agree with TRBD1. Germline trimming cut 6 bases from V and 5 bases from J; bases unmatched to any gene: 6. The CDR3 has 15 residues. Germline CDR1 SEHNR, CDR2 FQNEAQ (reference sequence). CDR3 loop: CASSSRDRGNEKLFF. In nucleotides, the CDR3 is TGTGCCAGCAGTTCCAGGGACAGGGGCAATGAAAAACTGTTTTTT.

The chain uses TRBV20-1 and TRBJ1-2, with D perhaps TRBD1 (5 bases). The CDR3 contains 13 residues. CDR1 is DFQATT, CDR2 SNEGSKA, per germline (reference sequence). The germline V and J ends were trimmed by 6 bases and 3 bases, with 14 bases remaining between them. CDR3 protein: CSARTREDYGYTF. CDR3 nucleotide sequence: TGCAGTGCCCGGACAAGGGAGGACTATGGCTACACCTTC.

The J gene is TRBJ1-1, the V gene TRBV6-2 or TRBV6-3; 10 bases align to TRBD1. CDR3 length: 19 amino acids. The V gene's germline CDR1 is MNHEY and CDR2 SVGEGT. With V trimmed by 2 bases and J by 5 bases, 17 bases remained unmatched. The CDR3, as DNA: TGTGCCAGCAGTTACCCGATTGGGACAGGGGAACGTCGGCAGACTGAAGCTTTCTTT. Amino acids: CASSYPIGTGERRQTEAFF.

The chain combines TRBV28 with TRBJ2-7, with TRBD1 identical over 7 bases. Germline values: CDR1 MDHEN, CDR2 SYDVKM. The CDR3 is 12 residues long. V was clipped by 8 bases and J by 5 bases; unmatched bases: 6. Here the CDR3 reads CASGSDRDEQYV. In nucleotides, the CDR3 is TGTGCCAGCGGGTCTGACAGGGACGAGCAGTACGTC.

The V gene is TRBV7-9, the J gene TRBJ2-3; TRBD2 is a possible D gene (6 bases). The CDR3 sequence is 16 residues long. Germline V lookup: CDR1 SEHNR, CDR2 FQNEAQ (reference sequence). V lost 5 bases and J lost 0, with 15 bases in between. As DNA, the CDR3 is TGTGCCAGCAGCCCGCGGGACGGCCCGAGCACAGATACGCAGTATTTT. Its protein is CASSPRDGPSTDTQYF.

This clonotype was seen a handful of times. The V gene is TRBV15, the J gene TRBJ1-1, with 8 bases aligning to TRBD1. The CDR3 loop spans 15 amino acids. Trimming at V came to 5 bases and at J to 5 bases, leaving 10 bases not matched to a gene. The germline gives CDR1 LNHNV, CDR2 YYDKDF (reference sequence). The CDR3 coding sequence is TGTGCCACCAGCGACAGGGGATCGGGGAAGACTGAAGCTTTCTTT. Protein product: CATSDRGSGKTEAFF.

The CDR3 reads CASSYSTLPLSYREHQPQHF. The CDR3 coding sequence is TGTGCCAGCAGTTACTCAACGCTCCCGCTCTCATACAGGGAGCATCAGCCCCAGCATTTT. V usage is TRBV6-2 or TRBV6-3 and J usage is TRBJ1-5, with D possibly being TRBD1 (6 bases). Trimming removed 0 bases from V and 5 bases from J, with 26 bases in between. The CDR3 has 20 residues. The germline V gene has CDR1 MNHEY and CDR2 SVGEGT.

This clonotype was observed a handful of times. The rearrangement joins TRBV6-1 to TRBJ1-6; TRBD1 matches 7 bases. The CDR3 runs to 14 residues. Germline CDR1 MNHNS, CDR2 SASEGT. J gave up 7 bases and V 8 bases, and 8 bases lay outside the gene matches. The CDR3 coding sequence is TGTGCCAGCGGGAGACAGGGAGGCAATTCACCCCTCCACTTT. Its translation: CASGRQGGNSPLHF.

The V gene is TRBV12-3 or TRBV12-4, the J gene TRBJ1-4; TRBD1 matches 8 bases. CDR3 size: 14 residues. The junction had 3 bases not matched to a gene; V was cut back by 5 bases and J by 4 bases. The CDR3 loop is CASSRQGYNEKLFF. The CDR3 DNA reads TGTGCCAGCAGTCGACAGGGGTATAATGAAAAACTGTTTTTT.